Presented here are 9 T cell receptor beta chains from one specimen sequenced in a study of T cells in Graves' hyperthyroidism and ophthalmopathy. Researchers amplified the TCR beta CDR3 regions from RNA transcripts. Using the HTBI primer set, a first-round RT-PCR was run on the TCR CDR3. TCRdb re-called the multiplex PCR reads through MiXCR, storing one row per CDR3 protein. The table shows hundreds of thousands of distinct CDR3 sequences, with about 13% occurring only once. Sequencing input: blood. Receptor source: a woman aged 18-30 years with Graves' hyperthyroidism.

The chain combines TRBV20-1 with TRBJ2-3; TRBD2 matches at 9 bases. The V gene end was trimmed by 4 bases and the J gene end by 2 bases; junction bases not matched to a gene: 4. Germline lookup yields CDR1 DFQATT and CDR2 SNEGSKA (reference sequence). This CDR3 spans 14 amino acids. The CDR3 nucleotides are TGCAGTGCTATTAGACTAGCGGCCACAGATACGCAGTATTTT. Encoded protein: CSAIRLAATDTQYF.

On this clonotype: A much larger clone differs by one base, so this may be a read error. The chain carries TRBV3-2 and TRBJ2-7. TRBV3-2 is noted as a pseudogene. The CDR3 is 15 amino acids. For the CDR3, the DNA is TGTGCCAGCAGCCAAGCCCTAGAGAGCCCCTACGAGCAGTACTTC. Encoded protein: CASSQALESPYEQYF.

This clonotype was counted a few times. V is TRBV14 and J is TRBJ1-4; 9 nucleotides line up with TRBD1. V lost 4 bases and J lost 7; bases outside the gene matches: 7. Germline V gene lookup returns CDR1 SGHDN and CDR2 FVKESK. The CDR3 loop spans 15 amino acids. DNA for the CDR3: TGTGCCAGCAGCCCTCTACGGACAGGGGTTGAAAAACTGTTTTTT. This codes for CASSPLRTGVEKLFF.

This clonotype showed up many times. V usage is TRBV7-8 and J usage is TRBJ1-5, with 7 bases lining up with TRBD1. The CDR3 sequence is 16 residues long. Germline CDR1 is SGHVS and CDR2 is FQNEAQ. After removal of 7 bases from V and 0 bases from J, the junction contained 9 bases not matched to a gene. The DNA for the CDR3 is TGTGCCAGCACCAAAGGCCGACAGGGTAGCAATCAGCCCCAGCATTTT. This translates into CASTKGRQGSNQPQHF.

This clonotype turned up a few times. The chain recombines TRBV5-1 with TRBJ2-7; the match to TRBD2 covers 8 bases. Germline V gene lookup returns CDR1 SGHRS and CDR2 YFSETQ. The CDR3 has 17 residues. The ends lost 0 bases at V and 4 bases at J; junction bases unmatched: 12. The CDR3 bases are TGCGCCAGCAGCTTGGTTGGATCCGGGGGGGCGGTTTACGAGCAGTACTTC. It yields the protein CASSLVGSGGAVYEQYF.

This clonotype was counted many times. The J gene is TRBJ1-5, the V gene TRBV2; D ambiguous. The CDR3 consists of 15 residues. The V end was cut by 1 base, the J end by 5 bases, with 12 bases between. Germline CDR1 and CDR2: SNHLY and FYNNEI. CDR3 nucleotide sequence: TGTGCCAGCAGTGAAGTTCCGAACACGGATCAGCCCCAGCATTTT. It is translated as CASSEVPNTDQPQHF.

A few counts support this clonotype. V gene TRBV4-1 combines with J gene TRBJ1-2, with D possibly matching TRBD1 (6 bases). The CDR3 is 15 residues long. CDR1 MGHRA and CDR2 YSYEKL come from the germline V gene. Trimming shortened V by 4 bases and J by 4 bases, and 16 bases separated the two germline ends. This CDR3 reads CASSRPGGEGYGYTF. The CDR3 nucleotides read TGCGCCAGCAGCCGCCCGGGGGGCGAAGGCTATGGCTACACCTTC.

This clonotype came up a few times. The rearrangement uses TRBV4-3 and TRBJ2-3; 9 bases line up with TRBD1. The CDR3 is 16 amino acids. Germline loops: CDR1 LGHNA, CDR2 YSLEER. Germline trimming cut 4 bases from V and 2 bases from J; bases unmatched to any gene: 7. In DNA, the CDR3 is TGCGCCAGCAGCCTTGGACAGGGGCCCCCCACAGATACGCAGTATTTT. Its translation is CASSLGQGPPTDTQYF.

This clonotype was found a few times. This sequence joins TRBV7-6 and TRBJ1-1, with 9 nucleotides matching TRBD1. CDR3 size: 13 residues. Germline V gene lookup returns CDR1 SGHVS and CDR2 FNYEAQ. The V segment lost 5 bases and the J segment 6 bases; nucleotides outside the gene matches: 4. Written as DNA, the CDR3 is TGTGCCAGCAGCCAGGGACAGGGCTCTGAAGCTTTCTTT. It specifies CASSQGQGSEAFF.